This T cell receptor beta chain emerged from a study of blood T cell repertoires in COVID-19. Losses at the gene ends were 4 bases for V and 2 bases for J; bases not matched to a gene: 3. Germline lookup yields CDR1 SGHRS and CDR2 YFSETQ. The CDR3 is 14 residues long. Only in-frame clones appear in the TCRdb table, and some are missing; sequencing was by immunoSEQ multiplex PCR. This repertoire shows over 200,000 clones, 75% to 90% found once; its top ten account for roughly 8.7%. The TCR comes from a man in his forties or fifties who had recovered from COVID-19. V is TRBV5-1 and J is TRBJ1-3; 7 positions match TRBD1. The sample consisted of PBMCs or T cells enriched from blood (not recorded which). This CDR3 reads CASSPDRAGNTIYF. DNA of the CDR3: TGCGCCAGCAGCCCTGACAGGGCTGGAAACACCATATATTTT.